The T cell receptor (beta chain) under discussion was sequenced for a study of T-cell memory formation after mild COVID-19 (dated by TCRdb to the early 2020s). For context, the study as a whole: TCR sequence clusters from the two donors were found to be largely donor specific. In a couple of donors, T-cell clones that expanded and contracted after mild COVID-19 were tracked by sequencing TCRalpha and TCRbeta repertoires over time. The cohort was made up of two young adult volunteers, one female and one male, who were previously healthy. The study at large found these results: Contracting CD4+ clones were located mainly in the CM and EM memory subsets, whereas CD8+ clones were found to be enriched in EMRA. Balanced CD4/CD8 phenotypes were observed for clones contracting from day 15 to 85, whereas a bias towards CD4+ was observed for a second wave of clones expanding from day 15 to 37. SARS-CoV-2 specificity of the second-wave clones peaking on day 37 was not confirmed. The detection of some responding clones in pre-infection memory suggests that pre-existing cross-reactive memory T cells joined the SARS-CoV-2 response. The study covered only a couple of mild cases, and larger cohorts including severe cases with pre-infection samples were considered necessary.

The instrument given in TCRdb is Illumina NovaSeq 6000. TCRalpha and TCRbeta cDNA libraries were constructed by 5'RACE with constant-segment primers, with sample barcodes and unique molecular identifiers being introduced. Trizol reagent was used to extract RNA from every sample. Amplification of the libraries took two PCR steps, and the second step added a second sample barcode plus Illumina TruSeq adapters. Sequencing of libraries was performed on an Illumina NovaSeq with 2 x 150 bp paired-end reads. As for how the authors treated the data: With migec v1.2.7, reads were demultiplexed and then collapsed into UMI-guided consensus sequences. Using mixcr v2.1.11, UMI consensuses were aligned to TRA and TRB V and J templates and then assembled into clonotypes. A clonotype was counted as expanded or contracted only when both edgeR and NoisET called the clonotype significant, with the noise models trained on biological replicates. For edgeR calls, a false discovery rate-adjusted p below 0.01 and a log2 fold-change threshold of 1 were applied. As an exploratory analysis of dynamics, max-normalized trajectories of the 1000 most abundant clonotypes were examined by PCA with hierarchical clustering. Each responding clone was given a CD4 or CD8 phenotype based on the CD4+ and CD8+ repertoires, which had been sequenced separately. Using fastp trimming at Q25 and MiXCR clonotype assembly, TCRdb reanalyzed the public sequencing data and kept in-frame beta chains. Each entry merges the rows of one CDR3 protein and shows their most common DNA and genes. TCRdb, not the original authors, processed these V and J calls. This sample lists about 110,000 distinct CDR3 sequences; roughly a sixth were detected once. The ten largest clones add up to roughly 6% of the sample.

Ficoll-Paque density gradient centrifugation was the method used to isolate PBMCs. The germline V gene supplies CDR1 MGHRA and CDR2 YSYEKL. From cysteine to phenylalanine, the CDR3 is 16 amino acids long. The entry retains the CDR3 DNA only, 48 bases that are in frame from base 1. Deletion took 2 bases off V and 3 bases off J, with a span of 14 bases between the germline ends. In this sample, this clonotype turned up a few times. Which antigen it targets is not known. Qualities for individual bases were not recorded, and no much larger clone is one base off. Sample: PBMCs or a T cell subset sorted from them (not recorded which). This TCR was recovered from a man between 18 and 29 years old who had mild COVID-19 (a few samples of this study predate the infection). The sample titles of this study are shuffled in the database, so cell type and time point are left out; the donor was told from shared clones. Recombination linked TRBV4-1 to TRBJ1-5; TRBD1 might be the D gene, on 6 matching bases. The base sequence is TGCGCCAGCAGCCAACCCGGGGGCAGATCCAATCAGCCCCAGCATTTT. Its protein product is CASSQPGGRSNQPQHF.